This T cell receptor beta chain was sequenced for a study of early T cells in non-severe SARS-CoV-2 infection (dated by TCRdb to the early 2020s). General notes on the study: TCR sequencing used bulk RNA from unsorted whole blood, so alpha and beta chains could not be paired.

The library relied on 5' RACE. This sample was sequenced with a NextSeq 500. In the TCR library protocol, unique molecular identifiers were attached to individual cDNA molecules to correct for PCR bias and sequencing error. Sequencing covered both TCR alpha and beta chains, and within each sample the abundances of alpha and beta sequences were tightly co-correlated. In the original analysis: Decombinator V4 was used to perform V gene, J gene and CDR3 annotation of TCR sequences. TCRs were defined as expanded if a significant change between any two time points was detected under a Poisson model with p below 0.0001. TCR abundances were normalised to the total number of TCRs sequenced per sample and expressed as counts per million. MAIT TCRs were defined by TRAV1-2 paired with TRAJ12, TRAJ20 or TRAJ33, and iNKT TCRs by TRAV10 paired with TRAJ18. VDJdb, accessed on 1 November 2021, was searched for TCRs annotated for CMV, EBV and SARS-CoV-2, and TCRs annotated for more than one antigen were excluded. The public reads were quality trimmed at Q25 with fastp and then assembled into clones with MiXCR by TCRdb, keeping productive beta chains. Rows with a matching CDR3 protein are joined into one entry that keeps the most common DNA and genes. Here the V and J calls rest on TCRdb's processing, not on the authors' analysis. A total of tens of thousands of distinct CDR3 sequences appear in this sample, 11% of them only once. The ten largest clonotypes hold 3.5% to 4% of the sample.

Here is what the overall study found, with its caveats: Matching against VDJdb was skewed toward anti-spike CD8 responses, likely underestimated virus-specific expansions, and missed private and CD4 specificities.

Set within a cohort of healthcare workers in London, UK, this nested case-control study involved weekly PCR testing of nasopharyngeal swabs along with blood sampling. Healthcare workers were enrolled in the week of the UK lockdown, from 23 to 31 March 2020, and were followed every week for up to roughly 16 weeks. This clonotype was detected many times. Its antigen has not been determined. Base qualities are not at hand, and no much larger clone is one base apart. The CDR3 numbers 15 residues from cysteine through phenylalanine. Just CDR3 DNA is preserved here, 45 bases in frame from base 1. V ends up 1 base short and J 2 bases short, with an unmatched junction base count of 3. CDR1 is given as SGHVS and CDR2 as FNYEAQ, both from the germline V gene.

Sequencing was carried out using whole blood. The rearrangement combines TRBV7-6 with TRBJ2-3; 7 nucleotides in the junction match TRBD1. The TCR sequence derives from an adult who was a healthcare worker with PCR-confirmed SARS-CoV-2 infection or an uninfected control (not recorded which). Here the CDR3 is given as CASSLGDSPTDTQYF. The DNA sequence is as follows: TGTGCCAGCAGCTTAGGGGACAGTCCCACAGATACGCAGTATTTT.